The present entry profiles one T cell receptor (beta chain) with its context. Its antigen is currently unknown. Assay used: immunoSEQ multiplex PCR; TCRdb lists only in-frame clones, some missing. The sample includes 100,000 or so clones, over 75% of them seen just once. The sample is drawn from a study of T cell responses to AZD1222 COVID-19 vaccine. Study at large: Pooling covered second doses at about 4 or about 12 weeks.

General study findings and limits: Baseline seropositivity characterized only 5 or 6 AZD1222 recipients. The sample set comprised mostly white British donors with more females, and clonal diversity was possibly underestimated. When two AZD1222 doses had been given, Spike-specific TCR breadth and depth rose.

The CDR3 consists of 13 residues. V lost 0 bases and J lost 8, with 8 bases in between. Per the germline V gene, CDR1 is SGHRS and CDR2 is YFSETQ. The receptor comes from an adult in good health. V is TRBV5-1 and J is TRBJ1-4; no firm D call. The source material was peripheral blood, sampled on day 0 of AZD1222 vaccination. DNA of the CDR3: TGCGCCAGCAGCTTGGACCTACGGGAAAAACTGTTTTTT. Translating gives CASSLDLREKLFF. Full variable domain (outside the CDR3, taken from reference TRBV5-1 and TRBJ1-4): KAGVTQTPRYLIKTRGQQVTLSCSPISGHRSVSWYQQTPGQGLQFLFEYFSETQRNKGNFPGRFSGRQFSNSRSEMNVSTLELGDSALYLCASSLDLREKLFFGSGTQLSVL.